Listed here are 20 T cell receptor beta chains from one sample, sequenced in a study of blood T cell repertoires in COVID-19. The data were produced by immunoSEQ multiplex PCR, yet TCRdb's version contains in-frame clones alone and is incomplete. Of about 200,000 clones listed, 70% to 80% are singletons. The sequenced sample was peripheral blood. These receptors were taken from a man in his forties or fifties who had recovered from COVID-19.

This clone was counted only a few times. The V call is TRBV18, the J call TRBJ2-3; 9 bases line up with TRBD1. The CDR3 runs to 14 residues. V lost 3 bases, J lost 8 bases, and 6 bases stayed unmatched. CDR1 and CDR2 (germline): KGHSH, LQKENI. The CDR3, as DNA: TGTGCCAGCTCACCCCGACAGGGGGAGGGTACGCAGTATTTT. Its translation is CASSPRQGEGTQYF. The variable domain in full, with the rest retrieved from reference TRBV18 and TRBJ2-3, is NAGVMQNPRHLVRRRGQEARLRCSPMKGHSHVYWYRQLPEEGLKFMVYLQKENIIDESGMPKERFSAEFPKEGPSILRIQQVVRGDSAAYFCASSPRQGEGTQYFGPGTRLTVL.

This clone was recorded once. The chain links TRBV4-2 to TRBJ1-5; D perhaps matches TRBD1 (6 bases). The CDR3 is 18 residues long. Germline CDR1 is LGHNA and CDR2 is YNFKEQ. The ends were cut back, 0 bases at V and 3 bases at J, with 18 bases in the middle. The CDR3 sequence is CASSQEATGFALNQPQHF. The CDR3 DNA reads TGTGCCAGCAGCCAAGAGGCAACAGGGTTTGCTCTCAATCAGCCCCAGCATTTT.

This rearrangement joins TRBV24-1 to TRBJ2-3; 8 positions match TRBD2. The CDR3 covers 14 residues. Germline CDR1 reads KGHDR; CDR2 reads SFDVKD. V was clipped by 6 bases and J by 5 bases; unmatched bases: 6. The CDR3 DNA follows: TGTGCCACCAGTACCGGGAGGGCCGTAGATACGCAGTATTTT. It translates to CATSTGRAVDTQYF.

The V gene is TRBV19, the J gene TRBJ1-2; tentative D call: TRBD1 (6 bases). With 3 bases removed from V and 4 bases from J, the gap between germline ends came to 12 bases. CDR3 length: 14 residues. Germline values: CDR1 LNHDA, CDR2 SQIVND (reference sequence). CDR3 nucleotide sequence: TGTGCCAGTAGTATCCTCCGGGACACCTATGGCTACACCTTC. This codes for CASSILRDTYGYTF.

This chain joins TRBV5-1 and TRBJ1-6; 7 nucleotides agree with TRBD1. CDR1 and CDR2 from the germline V gene are SGHRS and YFSETQ. The CDR3 has 15 amino acids. The junction had 6 bases not matched to a gene; V was cut back by 0 bases and J by 9 bases. The CDR3 DNA follows: TGCGCCAGCAGCTTGGCCCCGGCAGGGGGTTCACCCCTCCACTTT. Encoded protein: CASSLAPAGGSPLHF.

This clone was picked up a small number of times. In the same sample, other DNA sequences code for this CDR3. In DNA, the CDR3 is TGTGCCAGCAGCCAGGGGGGACCCTACGAGCAGTACTTC. Residues: CASSQGGPYEQYF. V gene TRBV3-1 (or the pseudogene TRBV3-2) combines with J gene TRBJ2-7; perhaps TRBD2 as D (6 bases). The length of the CDR3 is 13 residues. Trimming stripped 3 bases from V and 2 bases from J, with 8 bases between. Germline values: CDR1 LGHDT, CDR2 YNNKEL (reference sequence).

This clone was seen a few times. V gene TRBV30 combines with J gene TRBJ2-2; D call uncertain. The CDR3 totals 15 residues. Germline CDR1 reads GTSNPN; CDR2 reads SVGIG (reference sequence). Trimming removed 3 bases at V and 3 bases at J, with 14 bases between. The CDR3 DNA reads as TGTGCCTGGAGGGGTGATCGACACGACACCGGGGAGCTGTTTTTT. It translates to CAWRGDRHDTGELFF. Combining the CDR3 with reference TRBV30 and TRBJ2-2 gives the whole variable domain SQTIHQWPATLVQPVGSPLSLECTVEGTSNPNLYWYRQAAGRGLQLLFYSVGIGQISSEVPQNLSASRPQDRQFILSSKKLLLSDSGFYLCAWRGDRHDTGELFFGEGSRLTVL.

This clone was observed a handful of times. The V gene is TRBV10-2, the J gene TRBJ1-6; no clear D gene. The CDR3 is 14 amino acids. CDR1 WSHSY and CDR2 SAAADI come from the germline V gene. Trimming shortened V by 5 bases and J by 5 bases, and 10 bases separated the two germline ends. The CDR3 DNA follows: TGCGCCAGCAGTCTGACTGGAGATAATTCACCCCTCCACTTT. Its protein product is CASSLTGDNSPLHF.

The chain is built from TRBV5-1 and TRBJ2-2; TRBD1 agrees at 9 bases. This CDR3 has 17 residues. The ends lost 4 bases at V and 7 bases at J; junction bases unmatched: 14. Germline loops: CDR1 SGHRS, CDR2 YFSETQ. CDR3 in DNA: TGCGCCAGCAGCCTTACCGACCTACAGGGGGCGAACGGGGAGCTGTTTTTT. Its protein product is CASSLTDLQGANGELFF. Together with reference TRBV5-1 and TRBJ2-2, the CDR3 gives the full variable domain: KAGVTQTPRYLIKTRGQQVTLSCSPISGHRSVSWYQQTPGQGLQFLFEYFSETQRNKGNFPGRFSGRQFSNSRSEMNVSTLELGDSALYLCASSLTDLQGANGELFFGEGSRLTVL.

J is TRBJ2-1 and V is TRBV14; 9 bases map to TRBD2. Germline CDR1 reads SGHDN; CDR2 reads FVKESK. With V trimmed by 0 bases and J by 5 bases, 5 bases remained unmatched. This CDR3 comprises 16 residues. CDR3 loop: CASSQERLAEHNEQFF. The CDR3, as DNA: TGTGCCAGCAGCCAAGAGAGACTAGCGGAGCACAATGAGCAGTTCTTC.

CDR3 nucleotides: TGTGCCAGCACGAGGGGGGGGCACCTAAACACTGAAGCTTTCTTT. Its protein is CASTRGGHLNTEAFF. This chain connects TRBV9 to TRBJ1-1; TRBD1 might be the D (6 bases). Trimming removed 6 bases from V and 2 bases from J, with 17 bases in between. Germline assignment: CDR1 SGDLS and CDR2 YYNGEE. This CDR3 is built from 15 residues.

This rearrangement joins TRBV7-9 to TRBJ2-2, with D perhaps TRBD1 or TRBD2 (5 bases each). The V gene lost 7 bases and the J gene lost 6 bases, with 15 bases spanning the gap. The CDR3 is made up of 14 amino acids. Germline-derived CDR1 and CDR2 are SEHNR and FQNEAQ (reference sequence). CDR3 DNA sequence: TGTGCCAGCAACAAACAGGAGGAACCCGGGGAGCTGTTTTTT. This sequence encodes CASNKQEEPGELFF. Using reference TRBV7-9 and TRBJ2-2 for the parts outside the CDR3, the full variable domain is DTGVSQNPRHKITKRGQNVTFRCDPISEHNRLYWYRQTLGQGPEFLTYFQNEAQLEKSRLLSDRFSAERPKGSFSTLEIQRTEQGDSAMYLCASNKQEEPGELFFGEGSRLTVL.

The chain is built from TRBV3-1 (or the pseudogene TRBV3-2) and TRBJ1-1; D is possibly TRBD1 (5 bases). With 3 bases removed from V and 1 base from J, the gap between germline ends came to 9 bases. Germline CDR1 and CDR2: LGHDT and YNNKEL (reference sequence). CDR3 length equals 14 residues. DNA of the CDR3: TGTGCCAGCAGCCAGGCAGGGCAGAACACTGAAGCTTTCTTT. Its translation: CASSQAGQNTEAFF.

The table lists this clone with a count of one. The chain employs TRBV19 and TRBJ2-5; 8 nucleotides line up with TRBD1. This CDR3 is 14 amino acids long. V trimming: 8 bases; J trimming: 3 bases; junction bases outside the gene matches: 8. Germline V gene lookup returns CDR1 LNHDA and CDR2 SQIVND (reference sequence). The CDR3, as DNA: TGTGCCAGTGTCGACAGGGGAAGAGAAGAGACCCAGTACTTC. Protein: CASVDRGREETQYF.

The V call is TRBV30, the J call TRBJ2-3; TRBD2 matches at 10 bases. The V gene's germline CDR1 is GTSNPN and CDR2 SVGIG (reference sequence). The CDR3 consists of 17 residues. V was pared by 3 bases and J by 3 bases, with 12 bases of the junction left unmatched. The CDR3 here is CAWRRGLASVKTDTQYF. DNA of the CDR3: TGTGCCTGGAGGAGGGGACTAGCGAGTGTCAAAACAGATACGCAGTATTTT.

This clone appeared once. J is TRBJ2-7 and V is TRBV20-1, with 7 bases identical to TRBD1. Germline values: CDR1 DFQATT, CDR2 SNEGSKA (reference sequence). Germline trimming cut 3 bases from V and 2 bases from J; bases unmatched to any gene: 4. CDR3 length: 13 amino acids. DNA for the CDR3: TGCAGTGCTAGTCCCGGGACAGCCTACGAGCAGTACTTC. Its protein product is CSASPGTAYEQYF.

The chain couples TRBV2 to TRBJ1-2; D gene unclear. Trimming stripped 2 bases from V and 2 bases from J, with 9 bases between. CDR1 and CDR2 (germline): SNHLY, FYNNEI. CDR3 length: 14 residues. The CDR3, as DNA: TGTGCCAGCAGTGAATTTAGGGAGAACTATGGCTACACCTTC. It specifies CASSEFRENYGYTF. Full variable domain (missing parts from reference TRBV2 and TRBJ1-2): EPEVTQTPSHQVTQMGQEVILRCVPISNHLYFYWYRQILGQKVEFLVSFYNNEISEKSEIFDDQFSVERPDGSNFTLKIRSTKLEDSAMYFCASSEFRENYGYTFGSGTRLTVV.

The table lists this clone with a few counts. The V call is TRBV7-9, the J call TRBJ2-1; D is ambiguous. This CDR3 has 12 amino acids. Per germline, CDR1 SEHNR and CDR2 FQNEAQ (reference sequence). V lost 3 bases, J lost 5 bases, and 5 bases lay in between. The CDR3 DNA is TGTGCCAGCAGCTTTTCTAACAATGAGCAGTTCTTC. Translation: CASSFSNNEQFF. Using reference TRBV7-9 and TRBJ2-1 for the parts outside the CDR3, the full variable domain is DTGVSQNPRHKITKRGQNVTFRCDPISEHNRLYWYRQTLGQGPEFLTYFQNEAQLEKSRLLSDRFSAERPKGSFSTLEIQRTEQGDSAMYLCASSFSNNEQFFGPGTRLTVL.

V gene TRBV4-1 combines with J gene TRBJ2-5, with D unresolved. The length of the CDR3 is 15 residues. Trimming stripped 0 bases from V and 4 bases from J, with 12 bases between. CDR1 is MGHRA and CDR2 is YSYEKL in the germline V gene. The CDR3 DNA follows: TGCGCCAGCAGCCAAGAACGAAGCGCGCGAGAGACCCAGTACTTC. Protein sequence: CASSQERSARETQYF.

This clone was detected ten times or more. The DNA of the CDR3 is TGCGCCAGCAGCCAAGATAGGACAGGGGGTGGCTACACCTTC. Translated: CASSQDRTGGGYTF. The rearrangement joins TRBV4-3 to TRBJ1-2, with TRBD1 identical over 10 bases. The ends lost 0 bases at V and 7 bases at J; junction bases unmatched: 2. This CDR3 is 14 amino acids long. Germline CDR1 LGHNA, CDR2 YSLEER.